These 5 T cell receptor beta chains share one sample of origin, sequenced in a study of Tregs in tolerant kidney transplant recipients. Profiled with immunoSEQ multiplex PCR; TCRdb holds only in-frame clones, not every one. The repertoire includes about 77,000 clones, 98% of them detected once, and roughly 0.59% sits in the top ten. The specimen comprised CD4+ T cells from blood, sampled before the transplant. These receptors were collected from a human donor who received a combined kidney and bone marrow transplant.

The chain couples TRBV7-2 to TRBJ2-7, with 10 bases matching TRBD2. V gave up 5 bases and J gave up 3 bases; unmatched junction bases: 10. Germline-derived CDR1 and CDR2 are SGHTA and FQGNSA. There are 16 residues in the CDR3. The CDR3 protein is CASSPPGLAGDYEQYF. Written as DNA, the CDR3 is TGTGCCAGCAGCCCTCCAGGGCTAGCGGGAGACTACGAGCAGTACTTC.

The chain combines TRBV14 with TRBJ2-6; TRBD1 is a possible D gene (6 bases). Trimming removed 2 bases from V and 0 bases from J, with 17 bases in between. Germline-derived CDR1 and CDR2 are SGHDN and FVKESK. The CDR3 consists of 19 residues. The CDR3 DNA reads TGTGCCAGCAGCCAATTATTTTTGGGGGCCTTCTCTGGGGCCAACGTCCTGACTTTC. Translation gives CASSQLFLGAFSGANVLTF.

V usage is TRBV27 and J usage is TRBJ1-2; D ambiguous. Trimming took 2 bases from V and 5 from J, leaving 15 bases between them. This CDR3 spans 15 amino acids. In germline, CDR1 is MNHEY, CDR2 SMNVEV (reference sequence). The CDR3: CASSLTPQVQYGYTF. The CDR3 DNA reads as TGTGCCAGCAGTTTAACCCCCCAGGTTCAGTATGGCTACACCTTC.

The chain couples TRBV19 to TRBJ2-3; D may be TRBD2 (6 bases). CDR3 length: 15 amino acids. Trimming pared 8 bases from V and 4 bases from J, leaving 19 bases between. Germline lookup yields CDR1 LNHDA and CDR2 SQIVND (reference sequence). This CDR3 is CASGVGQGGADTQYF. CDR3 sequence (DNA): TGTGCCAGTGGGGTGGGCCAGGGAGGTGCAGATACGCAGTATTTT.

CDR3: CATSRDRPGVNQPQHF. DNA of the CDR3: TGTGCCACCAGCAGAGATCGGCCGGGAGTCAATCAGCCCCAGCATTTT. The chain combines TRBV15 with TRBJ1-5; D unclear. V was shortened by 0 bases and J by 3 bases, with 12 bases between the two germline ends. Germline V CDR1 and CDR2: LNHNV, YYDKDF (reference sequence). The CDR3 covers 16 residues.